Below are 29 T cell receptor beta chains sequenced from a single sample in a study of T cell clones after liver transplantation. Libraries were prepared by immunoSEQ multiplex PCR; TCRdb keeps only in-frame clonotypes and omits some of them. The sample shows 85,000 to 130,000 clones, roughly four fifths of them seen only once. Sequences were derived from CD4+ T cells from blood, sampled before liver transplant. These receptors were obtained from a human donor who received a liver transplant.

A few counts support this clone. This chain joins TRBV5-1 and TRBJ1-3; D unresolved. Germline V lookup: CDR1 SGHRS, CDR2 YFSETQ. This CDR3 spans 15 amino acids. Trimming removed 4 bases at V and 0 bases at J, with 11 bases between. In DNA form, the CDR3 reads TGCGCCAGCAGCGAGGCCACTGCCTCTGGAAACACCATATATTTT. Amino acid sequence: CASSEATASGNTIYF. Full variable domain (rest looked up from reference TRBV5-1 and TRBJ1-3): KAGVTQTPRYLIKTRGQQVTLSCSPISGHRSVSWYQQTPGQGLQFLFEYFSETQRNKGNFPGRFSGRQFSNSRSEMNVSTLELGDSALYLCASSEATASGNTIYFGEGSWLTVV.

The genes are TRBV28 and TRBJ1-2, with 7 bases fitting TRBD1. CDR1 and CDR2 (germline): MDHEN, SYDVKM. V shed 6 bases, J shed 4 bases, and the junction held 11 bases outside the gene matches. The CDR3 extends over 15 amino acids. The CDR3 protein is CASSPRGLAAYGYTF. The CDR3 DNA follows: TGTGCCAGCAGCCCGAGGGGGCTGGCCGCCTATGGCTACACCTTC.

The chain carries TRBV7-9 and TRBJ1-4; maybe TRBD1 (5 bases). V lost 2 bases, J lost 7 bases, and 5 bases lay in between. CDR1 and CDR2 (germline): SEHNR, FQNEAQ (reference sequence). The CDR3 has 12 residues. CDR3 sequence (DNA): TGTGCCAGCAGCTTACAGGGTGAAAAACTGTTTTTT. Translating gives CASSLQGEKLFF.

This clone came up a few times. The chain uses TRBV28 and TRBJ1-2; D possibly corresponds to TRBD1 (6 bases). Germline CDR1 MDHEN, CDR2 SYDVKM. There are 11 residues in the CDR3. Trimming took 5 bases from V and 8 from J, leaving 9 bases between them. Written as DNA, the CDR3 is TGTGCCAGCAGTCCAGGGGCCGGCTACACCTTC. It translates to CASSPGAGYTF.

In this sample, this clone turned up many times. Additional DNA sequences in this sample encode the identical CDR3. This chain links TRBV7-3 with TRBJ1-1; D is unclear. Per the germline V gene, CDR1 is SGHTA and CDR2 is FQGTGA. This CDR3 is built from 15 residues. V dropped 1 base and J dropped 0 bases, with 9 bases sitting between them. CDR3 nucleotides: TGTGCCAGCAGCTTAAGTCCTGCGATGAACACTGAAGCTTTCTTT. It translates to CASSLSPAMNTEAFF.

The chain has TRBV18 and TRBJ2-7; no firm D call. Trimming took 3 bases from V and 6 from J, leaving 12 bases between them. Germline CDR1 reads KGHSH; CDR2 reads LQKENI. CDR3 length: 13 amino acids. The CDR3: CASSPGRVGEQYF. In DNA form, the CDR3 reads TGTGCCAGCTCACCGGGAAGGGTCGGCGAGCAGTACTTC.

The chain recombines TRBV11-3 with TRBJ2-2; D perhaps matches TRBD2 (6 bases). V was shortened by 3 bases and J by 4 bases, with 15 bases between the two germline ends. The CDR3 covers 16 residues. Germline V gives CDR1 SGHNT, CDR2 YENEEA. CDR3 in amino acids: CASSLSSAGGTGELFF. CDR3 DNA sequence: TGTGCCAGCAGCTTGTCTAGCGCTGGGGGCACCGGGGAGCTGTTTTTT.

The rearrangement links TRBV5-1 to TRBJ2-7; the match to TRBD2 covers 7 bases. The V segment lost 3 bases and the J segment 2 bases; nucleotides outside the gene matches: 8. Germline V lookup: CDR1 SGHRS, CDR2 YFSETQ. The CDR3 is made up of 15 amino acids. The CDR3 coding sequence is TGCGCCAGCAGCTCCCTCGGCGGGGGACCCTACGAGCAGTACTTC. Amino acids: CASSSLGGGPYEQYF.

V is TRBV6-6 and J is TRBJ2-7, with D possibly TRBD1 on 8 matching bases. Germline values: CDR1 MNHNY, CDR2 SVGAGI (reference sequence). The length of the CDR3 is 14 residues. V lost 10 bases and J 2 bases, leaving 18 bases between the germline ends. The CDR3 DNA follows: TGTGCCACGGCCCGACAGGGGAGGGCCTACGAGCAGTACTTC. Translation gives CATARQGRAYEQYF.

The V and J genes are TRBV2 and TRBJ1-2; unclear D gene. Trimming shortened V by 2 bases and J by 8 bases, and 12 bases separated the two germline ends. This CDR3 is 13 amino acids long. Germline-derived CDR1 and CDR2 are SNHLY and FYNNEI. The CDR3 coding sequence is TGTGCCAGCAGTGAAATCTCTTGGGAGGGCTACACCTTC. Encoded protein: CASSEISWEGYTF.

The CDR3: CASSPEGRGLQPQHF. The CDR3, as DNA: TGTGCCAGCTCACCAGAGGGCAGGGGGCTCCAGCCCCAGCATTTT. The chain joins TRBV18 to TRBJ1-5; 8 bases are a match to TRBD1. Per germline, CDR1 KGHSH and CDR2 LQKENI. The junction had 7 bases not matched to a gene; V was cut back by 2 bases and J by 7 bases. The CDR3 has 15 residues. The full variable domain, its missing parts supplied by reference TRBV18 and TRBJ1-5, is NAGVMQNPRHLVRRRGQEARLRCSPMKGHSHVYWYRQLPEEGLKFMVYLQKENIIDESGMPKERFSAEFPKEGPSILRIQQVVRGDSAAYFCASSPEGRGLQPQHFGDGTRLSIL.

In this sample, this clone turned up a few times. The chain uses TRBV6-4 and TRBJ2-3; D perhaps matches TRBD2 (6 bases). Germline assignment: CDR1 MRHNA and CDR2 SNTAGT. The CDR3 covers 15 residues. With 6 bases removed from V and 0 bases from J, the gap between germline ends came to 13 bases. Here the CDR3 reads CASRRSGTSTDTQYF. The CDR3 bases are TGTGCCAGCAGACGTAGCGGAACTAGCACAGATACGCAGTATTTT.

Only a few counts were recorded for this clone. The chain links TRBV27 to TRBJ2-4; the D gene could be TRBD1 or TRBD2 (6 bases each). The CDR3 extends over 16 amino acids. With 4 bases removed from V and 3 bases from J, the gap between germline ends came to 16 bases. In germline, CDR1 is MNHEY, CDR2 SMNVEV (reference sequence). CDR3 sequence: CASSWGAGLGKNIQYF. The CDR3 DNA sequence: TGTGCCAGCAGTTGGGGGGCGGGGCTTGGCAAAAACATTCAGTACTTC.

The chain has TRBV29-1 and TRBJ2-1; a possible D gene is TRBD1 (6 bases). The CDR3 is 13 amino acids. Per germline, CDR1 SQVTM and CDR2 ANQGSEA. V was cut by 8 bases and J by 0 bases, with 11 bases left in between. The CDR3 sequence is CSHDRSSYNEQFF. In DNA, the CDR3 is TGCAGCCATGACAGGAGCTCCTACAATGAGCAGTTCTTC.

CDR3 region: CASSLDFLLNTEAFF. CDR3 nucleotide sequence: TGTGCCAGCAGTTTGGACTTCCTTCTGAACACTGAAGCTTTCTTT. V gene TRBV28 combines with J gene TRBJ1-1; D not resolved. CDR1 and CDR2 (germline): MDHEN, SYDVKM. The CDR3 runs 15 residues. V lost 3 bases and J lost 0, with 11 bases in between.

The rearrangement uses TRBV18 and TRBJ2-6; D remains unclear. Germline V gene data show CDR1 as KGHSH and CDR2 as LQKENI. Deletions cut 4 bases from V and 2 bases from J, with 6 bases between. The CDR3 consists of 14 residues. CDR3 sequence: CASSQGPGANVLTF. CDR3 in DNA: TGTGCCAGCTCACAAGGCCCTGGGGCCAACGTCCTGACTTTC.

The chain has TRBV5-1 and TRBJ1-2; D is unclear. With 0 bases removed from V and 6 bases from J, the gap between germline ends came to 12 bases. Looked up from germline, CDR1 is SGHRS and CDR2 is YFSETQ. There are 14 residues in the CDR3. The CDR3 loop reads CASSLDPRDDGYTF. CDR3 coding DNA: TGCGCCAGCAGCTTGGACCCGCGAGACGATGGCTACACCTTC.

This sequence joins TRBV15 and TRBJ1-5, with D possibly TRBD1 on 5 matching bases. Germline lookup yields CDR1 LNHNV and CDR2 YYDKDF (reference sequence). Trimming left V 1 base short and J 7 bases short, with 8 bases between. This CDR3 has 13 residues. Here the CDR3 reads CATSRADNQPQHF. For the CDR3, the DNA is TGTGCCACCAGCAGAGCGGACAACCAGCCCCAGCATTTT.

The chain has TRBV11-1 and TRBJ2-3; D is perhaps TRBD2 (7 bases). Trimming shortened V by 5 bases and J by 3 bases, and 12 bases separated the two germline ends. The CDR3 runs to 14 residues. Germline V lookup: CDR1 SGHAT, CDR2 FQDESV (reference sequence). The CDR3 DNA sequence: TGTGCCAGCAGCAACCGGGGGGCGACAGATACGCAGTATTTT. Its protein is CASSNRGATDTQYF.

V and J are TRBV10-3 and TRBJ2-7; TRBD2 agrees at 8 bases. Germline V gene data show CDR1 as ENHRY and CDR2 as SYGVKD. The CDR3 sequence is 14 residues long. J lost 0 bases, V lost 8 bases, and 6 bases had no gene match. CDR3 in DNA: TGTGCCATCCGTAGTAGCGGGAACTCCTACGAGCAGTACTTC. As protein: CAIRSSGNSYEQYF.

The rearrangement links TRBV4-1 to TRBJ1-2, with no clear D. Trimming took off 8 bases at V and 1 base at J, with 8 bases between the two ends. Germline CDR1 reads MGHRA; CDR2 reads YSYEKL. The CDR3 is made up of 12 amino acids. The CDR3: CASSEGNYGYTF. The CDR3 DNA reads TGCGCCAGCTCGGAGGGTAACTATGGCTACACCTTC.

This CDR3 reads CASSLATGIGQPQHF. Here the CDR3 DNA reads TGTGCCAGCAGCTTAGCCACAGGGATAGGTCAGCCCCAGCATTTT. The chain combines TRBV7-8 with TRBJ1-5; D perhaps matches TRBD1 (6 bases). The V end was cut by 0 bases, the J end by 6 bases, with 12 bases between. This CDR3 is built from 15 residues. The V gene's germline CDR1 is SGHVS and CDR2 FQNEAQ.

The chain joins TRBV2 to TRBJ1-2; 12 bases align to TRBD1. After removal of 5 bases from V and 2 bases from J, the junction contained 9 bases not matched to a gene. The V gene's germline CDR1 is SNHLY and CDR2 FYNNEI. This CDR3 contains 17 residues. CDR3 sequence: CASSFTGTGGGNYGYTF. The DNA of the CDR3 is TGTGCCAGCAGTTTTACCGGGACAGGGGGCGGCAACTATGGCTACACCTTC.

Written as DNA, the CDR3 is TGTGCCAGCAGCTTAGGCGGGGGGATGCACGAGCAGTACTTC. It yields the protein CASSLGGGMHEQYF. The J gene is TRBJ2-7, the V gene TRBV7-3, with 8 bases lining up with TRBD2. This CDR3 is 14 amino acids long. Germline V gene data show CDR1 as SGHTA and CDR2 as FQGTGA. Losses at the gene ends were 2 bases for V and 5 bases for J; bases not matched to a gene: 5. The full variable domain, completed using reference TRBV7-3 and TRBJ2-7, is GAGVSQTPSNKVTEKGKYVELRCDPISGHTALYWYRQSLGQGPEFLIYFQGTGAADDSGLPNDRFFAVRPEGSVSTLKIQRTERGDSAVYLCASSLGGGMHEQYFGPGTRLTVT.

The chain couples TRBV6-4 to TRBJ1-3; 7 positions agree with TRBD1. This CDR3 comprises 17 residues. Trimming removed 7 bases from V and 0 bases from J; junction bases left unmatched: 12. The germline gives CDR1 MRHNA, CDR2 SNTAGT. The CDR3 loop is CASKRGQTGPSGNTIYF. The CDR3 nucleotides are TGTGCCAGCAAAAGGGGTCAGACAGGGCCCTCTGGAAACACCATATATTTT.

V and J are TRBV7-8 and TRBJ1-5; D gene unclear. CDR1 is SGHVS, CDR2 FQNEAQ, per germline. Trimming stripped 4 bases from V and 5 bases from J, with 18 bases between. The CDR3 covers 16 residues. CDR3 residues: CASSSSDVGGYQPQHF. The CDR3 bases are TGTGCCAGCAGCTCCTCCGACGTGGGTGGTTATCAGCCCCAGCATTTT.

V usage is TRBV19 and J usage is TRBJ1-2; D might be TRBD1 (6 bases). Germline lookup yields CDR1 LNHDA and CDR2 SQIVND (reference sequence). V was clipped by 6 bases and J by 7 bases, with 21 bases between them. The CDR3 contains 15 residues. The CDR3 nucleotides are TGTGCCAGTAGCAAAGGGGGGCTTTCGCTGTTTGGCTACACCTTC. Translating gives CASSKGGLSLFGYTF.

V is TRBV6-5 and J is TRBJ1-1; weak D call: TRBD1 (5 bases). CDR1 is MNHEY, CDR2 SVGAGI, per germline. Trimming stripped 0 bases from V and 7 bases from J, with 6 bases between. The CDR3 runs to 12 residues. CDR3 residues: CASSYSGREAFF. The CDR3, as DNA: TGTGCCAGCAGTTACTCGGGGCGTGAAGCTTTCTTT.

The V and J genes are TRBV6-6 and TRBJ2-5; tentative D call: TRBD1 (5 bases). This CDR3 comprises 15 residues. From germline, CDR1 is MNHNY and CDR2 SVGAGI (reference sequence). V was clipped by 6 bases and J by 5 bases, with 19 bases between them. The DNA of the CDR3 is TGTGCCAGCAGGATCACAAATGGACAATTTGAGACCCAGTACTTC. Translation gives CASRITNGQFETQYF.